This T cell receptor (beta chain) was retrieved from a study of blood T cell repertoires in COVID-19. In the study overall: From T cells, B-cell-depleted T cells, or PBMCs came the material, which was cDNA or gDNA.

Using immunoSEQ multiplex PCR, the repertoire was profiled, and TCRdb retains in-frame clones only, with some absent. Of 200,000 or so clones in the sample, 70% to 90% are singletons; the top ten hold about 3.3%. The sequenced sample was peripheral blood. This TCR was sampled from a man aged 55 to 70 with acute or convalescent COVID-19.

CDR3 nucleotides: TGTGCCAGCAGCCAATCTACGCCTGGTGGCTACACCTTC. It specifies CASSQSTPGGYTF. The rearrangement joins TRBV3-1 (or the pseudogene TRBV3-2) to TRBJ1-2, with unresolved D. CDR1 LGHDT and CDR2 YNNKEL come from the germline V gene (reference sequence). V shed 2 bases and J shed 7 bases, with 11 bases lying between them. This CDR3 contains 13 residues.